The next 32 T cell receptor beta chains were all read from a single sample in a study of shared clonotypes between healthy human individuals. TCRdb's copy holds only in-frame clones and misses some; the assay was immunoSEQ multiplex PCR. Among over a million clones, around three quarters were seen once, and the ten largest hold roughly 0.55%. Sequencing used memory CD4+ T cells from PBMCs. The subset here: CD45RA-negative fraction. Receptors originate from a man between 18 and 35 years old in good health. Some clones in this sample may be carry-over from other donors' samples.

This clone was found once. The chain joins TRBV28 to TRBJ2-1; TRBD2 agrees at 9 bases. V dropped 3 bases and J dropped 5; count of bases not matched to a gene: 11. This CDR3 has 17 amino acids. Looked up from germline, CDR1 is MDHEN and CDR2 is SYDVKM. The CDR3 sequence: CASSFLALAGTDNEQFF. CDR3 nucleotides: TGTGCCAGCAGTTTTCTCGCACTAGCGGGTACCGACAATGAGCAGTTCTTC.

J is TRBJ1-4 and V is TRBV6-1, with unresolved D. Trimming removed 11 bases from V and 5 bases from J, with 15 bases in between. In germline, CDR1 is MNHNS, CDR2 SASEGT. This CDR3 is built from 13 residues. The chain's CDR3 is CASGLAPNEKLFF. CDR3 DNA: TGTGCCTCCGGTTTGGCCCCGAATGAAAAACTGTTTTTT.

The chain recombines TRBV5-6 with TRBJ2-2; D is uncertain. The CDR3 length is 15 residues. Looked up from germline, CDR1 is SGHDT and CDR2 is YYEEEE. The V and J ends lost 4 bases and 0 bases respectively, with 10 bases between them. The CDR3 DNA reads TGTGCCAGCAGCAGTGACTGGCCGAACACCGGGGAGCTGTTTTTT. Translating it yields CASSSDWPNTGELFF.

Turning to this clone: In the same sample, other DNA sequences code for this CDR3. The rearrangement joins TRBV20-1 to TRBJ2-1; D remains unclear. Germline CDR1 reads DFQATT; CDR2 reads SNEGSKA (reference sequence). Trimming took 3 bases from V and 6 from J, leaving 6 bases between them. The CDR3 extends over 11 amino acids. The CDR3 DNA is TGCAGTGCTAGTGTCCCCAATGAGCAGTTCTTC. Its translation is CSASVPNEQFF.

This chain uses TRBV18 with TRBJ2-3, with TRBD1 as a possible D gene (5 bases). The V gene lost 1 base and the J gene lost 5 bases, with 10 bases spanning the gap. Germline V gene lookup returns CDR1 KGHSH and CDR2 LQKENI. The CDR3 length is 14 residues. Here the CDR3 reads CASSPQTRVDTQYF. In DNA form, the CDR3 reads TGTGCCAGCTCACCACAAACCAGGGTAGATACGCAGTATTTT.

The chain links TRBV19 to TRBJ2-4; either TRBD1 or TRBD2 may fit D (5 bases each). The CDR3 extends over 15 amino acids. Germline CDR1 LNHDA, CDR2 SQIVND (reference sequence). Trimming pared 7 bases from V and 0 bases from J, leaving 13 bases between. The CDR3 DNA reads TGTGCCAGTATGGCCAGGGAGATAGCCAAAAACATTCAGTACTTC. Translated, it gives CASMAREIAKNIQYF.

This clone was picked up one time. V gene TRBV5-1 combines with J gene TRBJ2-7, with a possible D match to TRBD1 (6 bases). CDR3 size: 14 residues. V lost 2 bases and J 5 bases, leaving 14 bases between the germline ends. The germline gives CDR1 SGHRS, CDR2 YFSETQ. The CDR3 DNA reads TGCGCCAGCAGCTTCCTACAGGGTGATGACGAGCAGTACTTC. Translation: CASSFLQGDDEQYF.

The V and J genes are TRBV4-3 and TRBJ2-6; the D gene is possibly TRBD1 (5 bases). V was clipped by 0 bases and J by 0 bases, with 15 bases between them. CDR3 size: 19 residues. The germline gives CDR1 LGHNA, CDR2 YSLEER. The CDR3 reads CASSQDPVQVSSGANVLTF. The DNA for the CDR3 is TGCGCCAGCAGCCAAGATCCGGTACAGGTTAGCTCTGGGGCCAACGTCCTGACTTTC.

Note on this clone: Other DNA sequences of this sample code for an identical CDR3. CDR3 DNA sequence: TGTGCCAGCAGCCAACGGTCAGGGACGACTTACGAGCAGTACTTC. Its translation is CASSQRSGTTYEQYF. This rearrangement joins TRBV4-2 to TRBJ2-7; TRBD1 or TRBD2 may be the D gene (5 bases each). The CDR3 contains 15 residues. CDR1 LGHNA and CDR2 YNFKEQ come from the germline V gene. V was shortened by 2 bases and J by 4 bases, with 15 bases between the two germline ends.

The V call is TRBV6-5, the J call TRBJ2-3; no firm D call. The germline V and J ends were trimmed by 2 bases and 2 bases, with 5 bases remaining between them. Germline CDR1 reads MNHEY; CDR2 reads SVGAGI. The CDR3 is made up of 13 amino acids. CDR3 in amino acids: CASSYGITDTQYF. The CDR3 DNA sequence: TGTGCCAGCAGTTACGGAATCACAGATACGCAGTATTTT.

The chain is built from TRBV15 and TRBJ2-5, with 8 bases that match TRBD1. Germline V gives CDR1 LNHNV, CDR2 YYDKDF (reference sequence). The CDR3 totals 14 residues. With 5 bases clipped from V and 3 bases from J, the junction kept 5 bases outside the gene matches. Written as DNA, the CDR3 is TGTGCCACCAGCTGGACAGGGCTAGAAGAGACCCAGTACTTC. Translation gives CATSWTGLEETQYF.

The chain links TRBV29-1 to TRBJ2-7; 11 nucleotides line up with TRBD1. This CDR3 region has 16 residues. The germline gives CDR1 SQVTM, CDR2 ANQGSEA. V dropped 6 bases and J dropped 0; count of bases not matched to a gene: 10. CDR3 coding DNA: TGCAGCGTGGATTTTACCGGGACAGGGGGCTCCTACGAGCAGTACTTC. Translating gives CSVDFTGTGGSYEQYF.

CDR3 bases: TGTGCCAGCAGCGTAGGCGGGGGCCCCCCCTACGAGCAGTACTTC. This gives the protein CASSVGGGPPYEQYF. The chain couples TRBV9 to TRBJ2-7, with D perhaps TRBD2 (7 bases). This CDR3 comprises 15 residues. Trimming pared 0 bases from V and 2 bases from J, leaving 12 bases between. The germline gives CDR1 SGDLS, CDR2 YYNGEE.

This chain uses TRBV2 with TRBJ1-2, with D maybe TRBD1 (6 bases). V was shortened by 6 bases and J by 8 bases, with 13 bases between the two germline ends. The CDR3 runs 12 residues. Germline V gene sequence: CDR1 SNHLY, CDR2 FYNNEI. The CDR3 region has the DNA TGTGCCAGCAGGAGGGGGGGGCCCGGCTACACCTTC. It codes for CASRRGGPGYTF.

The J gene is TRBJ2-7, the V gene TRBV10-3, with a weak D call TRBD1 (6 bases). Per the germline V gene, CDR1 is ENHRY and CDR2 is SYGVKD. The CDR3 spans 14 residues. V lost 10 bases and J lost 6, with 22 bases in between. The CDR3 region has the DNA TGTGCCACTGCAAACAGGGCCCCTGGGGGCGAGCAGTACTTC. This codes for CATANRAPGGEQYF.

This clone occurred once. V is TRBV6-5 and J is TRBJ2-7, with 7 bases aligning to TRBD1. V lost 0 bases, J lost 6 bases, and 8 bases stayed unmatched. Germline CDR1 reads MNHEY; CDR2 reads SVGAGI. The CDR3 spans 15 residues. The CDR3 loop reads CASSYSTGFASEQYF. The CDR3 bases are TGTGCCAGCAGTTACTCGACAGGGTTTGCCTCCGAGCAGTACTTC.

The V gene is TRBV18, the J gene TRBJ2-7; perhaps TRBD2 as D (5 bases). The CDR3 runs 13 residues. Germline V gives CDR1 KGHSH, CDR2 LQKENI. Trimming left V 6 bases short and J 4 bases short, with 13 bases between. The CDR3 reads CASSPGGGYEQYF. The CDR3 DNA reads as TGTGCCAGCTCCCCAGGAGGAGGTTACGAGCAGTACTTC.

A word on this clone: Possible read error: a much larger clone is one base away. The CDR3 DNA reads TGTGCCAGCAGTCCCCCGGGACAGGGCAACAATGAGCAGTCCTTC. This codes for CASSPPGQGNNEQSF. The V call is TRBV28, the J call TRBJ2-7; TRBD1 aligns across 9 bases. The CDR3 loop spans 15 amino acids. Germline V lookup: CDR1 MDHEN, CDR2 SYDVKM.

This clone was found once. This chain uses TRBV11-2 with TRBJ1-1; TRBD1 is a possible D gene (5 bases). The CDR3 contains 17 residues. The germline V gene encodes CDR1 SGHAT and CDR2 FQNNGV. The V end lost 2 bases, the J end lost 0 bases, and 16 bases lay between the germline ends. The CDR3 sequence: CASSLRGGVGMNTEAFF. The CDR3 DNA reads TGTGCCAGCAGCTTAAGGGGAGGGGTGGGAATGAACACTGAAGCTTTCTTT.

This chain connects TRBV5-4 to TRBJ1-2, with D perhaps matching TRBD1 (6 bases). This CDR3 has 15 amino acids. V lost 0 bases and J 2 bases, leaving 11 bases between the germline ends. The germline CDR1 and CDR2 sequences are SGHNT and YYREEE (reference sequence). CDR3 sequence reads: CASSLAGAPNYGYTF. CDR3 DNA: TGTGCCAGCAGCTTGGCAGGGGCGCCCAACTATGGCTACACCTTC.

The rearrangement links TRBV19 to TRBJ2-5, with a tentative D call TRBD2 (5 bases). Per the germline V gene, CDR1 is LNHDA and CDR2 is SQIVND (reference sequence). The CDR3 is 14 residues long. The V end was cut by 3 bases, the J end by 2 bases, with 10 bases between. CDR3 DNA sequence: TGTGCCAGTAGTATTCTTCCGGGGCAAGAGACCCAGTACTTC. Its translation: CASSILPGQETQYF.

The chain joins TRBV27 to TRBJ2-5; D is perhaps TRBD1 (6 bases). Germline assignment: CDR1 MNHEY and CDR2 SMNVEV (reference sequence). There are 16 residues in the CDR3. V dropped 4 bases and J dropped 5 bases, with 20 bases sitting between them. The CDR3, as DNA: TGTGCCAGCAGTTCTCCGTCCGGGACACCGGAGGAGACCCAGTACTTC. Its translation: CASSSPSGTPEETQYF.

The chain employs TRBV30 and TRBJ1-1; D uncertain. CDR3 length equals 16 residues. Trimming shortened V by 4 bases and J by 0 bases, and 18 bases separated the two germline ends. CDR1 is GTSNPN, CDR2 SVGIG, per germline (reference sequence). The CDR3 nucleotides read TGTGCCTGGAAAAACAAAAGGAACTACATGAACACTGAAGCTTTCTTT. Translated: CAWKNKRNYMNTEAFF.

This clone was picked up a small number of times. The likely explanation is a read error, given a far larger clone one base away. V gene TRBV5-1 combines with J gene TRBJ1-3; no firm D call. Germline CDR1 is SGHRS and CDR2 is YFSETQ. The CDR3 spans 14 residues. The CDR3 loop is CASSLGGSGNTICF. The CDR3 bases are TGCGCCAGCAGCTTGGGTGGATCTGGAAACACCATATGTTTT. Variable domain in full (rest from reference TRBV5-1 and TRBJ1-3): KAGVTQTPRYLIKTRGQQVTLSCSPISGHRSVSWYQQTPGQGLQFLFEYFSETQRNKGNFPGRFSGRQFSNSRSEMNVSTLELGDSALYLCASSLGGSGNTICFGEGSWLTVV.

This clone has just a few counts. The V call is TRBV19, the J call TRBJ1-5; tentative D call: TRBD1 (6 bases). Germline CDR1 is LNHDA and CDR2 is SQIVND (reference sequence). This CDR3 has 14 residues. With 5 bases removed from V and 5 bases from J, the gap between germline ends came to 13 bases. The CDR3 DNA reads TGTGCCAGTAGTGGCTGGGACACCTATCAGCCCCAGCATTTT. It codes for CASSGWDTYQPQHF.

The CDR3 DNA sequence: TGTGCCAGCAGCCCGTGGACGGGACAGGAGAACACTGAAGCTTTCTTT. Its protein is CASSPWTGQENTEAFF. The rearrangement joins TRBV11-2 to TRBJ1-1; TRBD1 matches 8 bases. The V segment lost 5 bases and the J segment 1 base; nucleotides outside the gene matches: 9. This CDR3 has 16 residues. CDR1 and CDR2 from the germline V gene are SGHAT and FQNNGV.

Turning to this clone: The sample carries other DNA sequences with the same CDR3. The rearrangement uses TRBV5-1 and TRBJ2-7, with D possibly called TRBD1 or TRBD2 (5 bases each). V was shortened by 0 bases and J by 1 base, with 11 bases between the two germline ends. CDR1 is SGHRS and CDR2 is YFSETQ in the germline V gene. The CDR3 has 15 amino acids. DNA for the CDR3: TGCGCCAGCAGCTTGGGTGGGACGGGGTCCTACGAGCAGTACTTC. It is translated as CASSLGGTGSYEQYF.

This clone was counted a few times. The rearrangement uses TRBV15 and TRBJ1-2; 8 bases are a match to TRBD1. J lost 9 bases, V lost 5 bases, and 11 bases had no gene match. The CDR3 length is 14 residues. Germline CDR1 and CDR2: LNHNV and YYDKDF (reference sequence). Here the CDR3 DNA reads TGTGCCACCAGCCCCGGACAGGGAAGATGGAGCTACACCTTC. Translation gives CATSPGQGRWSYTF.

The CDR3 sequence is CASSESSYLNQPQHF. CDR3 DNA: TGTGCCAGCAGTGAGTCGTCCTACCTCAATCAGCCCCAGCATTTT. V usage is TRBV2 and J usage is TRBJ1-5; no firm D call. Germline CDR1 and CDR2: SNHLY and FYNNEI. V was shortened by 3 bases and J by 3 bases, with 12 bases between the two germline ends. The length of the CDR3 is 15 residues. The variable domain in full, with the rest retrieved from reference TRBV2 and TRBJ1-5, is EPEVTQTPSHQVTQMGQEVILRCVPISNHLYFYWYRQILGQKVEFLVSFYNNEISEKSEIFDDQFSVERPDGSNFTLKIRSTKLEDSAMYFCASSESSYLNQPQHFGDGTRLSIL.

The CDR3 coding sequence is TGTGCCAGCAGCTTAGAGGGGATAACGAACACTGAAGCTTTCTTT. It encodes CASSLEGITNTEAFF. The gene calls are TRBV7-8 and TRBJ1-1, with D perhaps matching TRBD1 (5 bases). The CDR3 is 15 residues long. V shed 1 base and J shed 1 base, with 10 bases lying between them. Germline V gene data show CDR1 as SGHVS and CDR2 as FQNEAQ.

This clone occurred a few times. The chain couples TRBV28 to TRBJ1-1; D ambiguous. The germline V and J ends were trimmed by 4 bases and 2 bases, with 5 bases remaining between them. This CDR3 contains 12 residues. CDR1 MDHEN and CDR2 SYDVKM come from the germline V gene. The CDR3 reads CASSSSNTEAFF. In nucleotides, the CDR3 is TGTGCCAGCAGTTCGTCTAACACTGAAGCTTTCTTT.

V and J are TRBV28 and TRBJ1-2; TRBD1 agrees at 7 bases. V was clipped by 6 bases and J by 3 bases; unmatched bases: 10. Germline V gives CDR1 MDHEN, CDR2 SYDVKM. CDR3 length: 15 residues. The CDR3 is CASRSYRGGHYGYTF. The CDR3 DNA is TGTGCCAGCAGGTCGTACAGGGGAGGGCACTATGGCTACACCTTC.